These 18 T cell receptor beta chains share one sample of origin, sequenced in a study of cytomegalovirus exposure and HLA in healthy donors. It was with 60 Vbeta and 13 Jbeta primers that the PCR ran. Profiling relied on immunoSEQ multiplex PCR, and the TCRdb table lists in-frame clones only, not all of them. The sample lists some 80,000 clones; around 60% were seen once. Sequences were obtained from PBMCs. These TCRs come from a male donor in good health and CMV-seropositive.

The chain uses TRBV4-2 and TRBJ2-1; 12 nucleotides agree with TRBD2. This CDR3 comprises 16 residues. The ends lost 0 bases at V and 8 bases at J; junction bases unmatched: 5. Germline V gives CDR1 LGHNA, CDR2 YNFKEQ. The CDR3: CASSQERGLAGHEQFF. In DNA, the CDR3 is TGTGCCAGCAGCCAAGAGCGGGGACTAGCGGGCCATGAGCAGTTCTTC.

This clone was detected a few times. This chain connects TRBV27 to TRBJ1-2; TRBD1 is a possible D gene (6 bases). V shed 5 bases and J shed 0 bases, with 16 bases lying between them. The germline CDR1 and CDR2 sequences are MNHEY and SMNVEV (reference sequence). The CDR3 is 16 residues long. CDR3 bases: TGTGCCAGCAGTAAAATACAGGGTCTAACTAACTATGGCTACACCTTC. This encodes CASSKIQGLTNYGYTF.

The chain employs TRBV6-1 and TRBJ2-7; 9 nucleotides align to TRBD1. The germline CDR1 and CDR2 sequences are MNHNS and SASEGT. The CDR3 has 14 amino acids. V dropped 6 bases and J dropped 3; count of bases not matched to a gene: 6. For the CDR3, the DNA is TGTGCCAGCAGCCTACAGGGGGCTTACTACGAGCAGTACTTC. Protein sequence: CASSLQGAYYEQYF.

This clone was seen a single time. The chain has TRBV14 and TRBJ2-7, with D possibly TRBD1 on 8 matching bases. The CDR3 covers 13 residues. V lost 4 bases, J lost 6 bases, and 13 bases lay in between. Germline V gives CDR1 SGHDN, CDR2 FVKESK. CDR3 sequence (DNA): TGTGCCAGCAGCCCCAACAGGGGGGGCGAGCAGTACTTC. Translation: CASSPNRGGEQYF.

Written as DNA, the CDR3 is TGTGCCAGCAGTTACTCGGGGGGCACCGGGGAGCTGTTTTTT. It encodes CASSYSGGTGELFF. The V call is TRBV6-5, the J call TRBJ2-2; D is possibly TRBD2 (6 bases). V dropped 0 bases and J dropped 4 bases, with 6 bases sitting between them. Germline V gene sequence: CDR1 MNHEY, CDR2 SVGAGI. This CDR3 has 14 residues.

This rearrangement joins TRBV4-1 to TRBJ2-1; D is unclear. This CDR3 spans 13 amino acids. The V gene's germline CDR1 is MGHRA and CDR2 YSYEKL. The V end was cut by 5 bases, the J end by 7 bases, with 12 bases between. CDR3 DNA sequence: TGCGCCAGCAGCAAAAACCAGGCTAATGAGCAGTTCTTC. It specifies CASSKNQANEQFF.

The chain has TRBV7-2 and TRBJ2-2; D is unresolved. CDR3 length: 13 amino acids. Trimming took off 1 base at V and 5 bases at J, with 5 bases between the two ends. Per the germline V gene, CDR1 is SGHTA and CDR2 is FQGNSA. CDR3 DNA: TGTGCCAGCAGCTTAGTACAGACCGGGGAGCTGTTTTTT. Translating gives CASSLVQTGELFF. Supplemented by reference TRBV7-2 and TRBJ2-2, the full variable domain reads GAGVSQSPSNKVTEKGKDVELRCDPISGHTALYWYRQSLGQGLEFLIYFQGNSAPDKSGLPSDRFSAERTGGSVSTLTIQRTQQEDSAVYLCASSLVQTGELFFGEGSRLTVL.

This rearrangement joins TRBV5-8 to TRBJ2-7, with 10 bases fitting TRBD2. The CDR3 spans 14 residues. Germline loops: CDR1 SGHTS, CDR2 YDEGEE. V gave up 4 bases and J gave up 3 bases; unmatched junction bases: 4. The CDR3 DNA reads as TGTGCCAGCAGCCCATCTAGCGGGAGCTACGAGCAGTACTTC. It codes for CASSPSSGSYEQYF.

V is TRBV5-1 and J is TRBJ1-5; 11 positions match TRBD1. Trimming took 4 bases from V and 8 from J; bases not matched to a gene: 8. In germline, CDR1 is SGHRS, CDR2 YFSETQ. This CDR3 is built from 15 residues. In DNA, the CDR3 is TGCGCCAGCAGCCGGGTCGGGACAGGGGGGAAGCCCCAGCATTTT. Protein product: CASSRVGTGGKPQHF.

This chain connects TRBV28 to TRBJ1-2; D uncertain. V gave up 7 bases and J gave up 3 bases, with 12 bases separating them. This CDR3 region has 13 residues. Germline loops: CDR1 MDHEN, CDR2 SYDVKM. CDR3 loop: CASTVRSDYGYTF. CDR3 nucleotide sequence: TGTGCCAGCACAGTGAGGTCTGACTATGGCTACACCTTC.

This clone was observed a handful of times. The J gene is TRBJ1-1, the V gene TRBV19; D is ambiguous. Germline V lookup: CDR1 LNHDA, CDR2 SQIVND (reference sequence). The V end lost 5 bases, the J end lost 1 base, and 11 bases lay between the germline ends. This CDR3 is 14 amino acids long. Here the CDR3 reads CASSPAAGNTEAFF. The DNA of the CDR3 is TGTGCCAGTAGTCCCGCCGCCGGGAACACTGAAGCTTTCTTT. The full variable domain, with the rest looked up from reference TRBV19 and TRBJ1-1, is DGGITQSPKYLFRKEGQNVTLSCEQNLNHDAMYWYRQDPGQGLRLIYYSQIVNDFQKGDIAEGYSVSREKKESFPLTVTSAQKNPTAFYLCASSPAAGNTEAFFGQGTRLTVV.

The CDR3 nucleotides read TGTGCCAGTAGTATCAGCAGGGAAGGCCAGCCCCAGCATTTT. The encoded protein is CASSISREGQPQHF. This chain joins TRBV19 and TRBJ1-5; D is possibly TRBD1 (5 bases). CDR3 length: 14 residues. Germline V gene sequence: CDR1 LNHDA, CDR2 SQIVND (reference sequence). V was clipped by 3 bases and J by 7 bases, with 13 bases between them.

On this clone itself: Relative to the germline gene, one junction end is altered; a read error may explain this. The chain combines TRBV6-6 with TRBJ1-2, with a possible D match to TRBD1 (5 bases). This CDR3 has 15 amino acids. The germline V gene encodes CDR1 MNHNY and CDR2 SVGAGI (reference sequence). The CDR3 region is CASRSQGRAIYGYPF. In nucleotides, the CDR3 is TGTGCCAGCAGATCCCAAGGCAGGGCCATCTATGGCTACCCCTTC.

This sequence joins TRBV6-6 and TRBJ2-3; TRBD1 agrees at 7 bases. With 4 bases clipped from V and 2 bases from J, the junction kept 6 bases outside the gene matches. This CDR3 comprises 15 residues. Per germline, CDR1 MNHNY and CDR2 SVGAGI (reference sequence). CDR3 sequence: CASSSWDSLTDTQYF. The CDR3 DNA reads TGTGCCAGCAGTTCCTGGGACAGTCTCACAGATACGCAGTATTTT.

CDR3 bases: TGTGCCAGCACCCTCGGGACAGCTTACTACGAGCAGTACTTC. Protein: CASTLGTAYYEQYF. The rearrangement joins TRBV2 to TRBJ2-5, with 7 bases matching TRBD1. The J call is in doubt because the DNA end fits TRBJ2-7 better. CDR3 length equals 14 residues. Germline CDR1 SNHLY, CDR2 FYNNEI.

The rearrangement links TRBV30 to TRBJ2-2, with D possibly being TRBD1 (6 bases). Between the trimmed V and J ends, which lost 8 bases and 8 bases, there was a span of 15 bases. The length of the CDR3 is 12 residues. The germline CDR1 and CDR2 sequences are GTSNPN and SVGIG (reference sequence). As DNA, the CDR3 is TGTGCCCACAACAGGGACCTTGGGGAGCTGTTTTTT. Its translation: CAHNRDLGELFF.

A note on this clone: Within the sample, other DNA sequences also encode this same CDR3. J is TRBJ2-3 and V is TRBV5-4; no clear D gene. Germline CDR1 is SGHNT and CDR2 is YYREEE (reference sequence). V gave up 2 bases and J gave up 3 bases, with 7 bases separating them. There are 13 residues in the CDR3. In DNA, the CDR3 is TGTGCCAGCAGCTTTGGCGGTACAGATACGCAGTATTTT. Translated: CASSFGGTDTQYF.

This chain links TRBV7-5 with TRBJ1-5. TRBV7-5 is classified as a pseudogene. The CDR3 extends over 15 amino acids. CDR3: CVRSPYGGPWQPQHF. The CDR3, as DNA: TGTGTCAGAAGCCCATACGGGGGTCCCTGGCAGCCCCAGCATTTT.